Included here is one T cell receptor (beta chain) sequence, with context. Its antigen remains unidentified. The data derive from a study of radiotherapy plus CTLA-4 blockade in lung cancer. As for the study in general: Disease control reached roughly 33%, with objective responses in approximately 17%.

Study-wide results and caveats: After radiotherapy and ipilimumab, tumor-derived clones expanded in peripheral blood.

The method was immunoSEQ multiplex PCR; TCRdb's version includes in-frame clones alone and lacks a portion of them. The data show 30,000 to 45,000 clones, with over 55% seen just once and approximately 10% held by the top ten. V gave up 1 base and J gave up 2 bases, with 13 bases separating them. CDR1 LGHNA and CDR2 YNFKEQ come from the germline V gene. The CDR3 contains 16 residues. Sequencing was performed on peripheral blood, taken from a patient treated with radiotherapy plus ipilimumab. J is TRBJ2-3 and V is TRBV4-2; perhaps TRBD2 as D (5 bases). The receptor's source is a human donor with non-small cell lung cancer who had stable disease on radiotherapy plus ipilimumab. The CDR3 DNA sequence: TGTGCCAGCAGCCAAGCACAACGGGGATACACAGATACGCAGTATTTT. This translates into CASSQAQRGYTDTQYF.